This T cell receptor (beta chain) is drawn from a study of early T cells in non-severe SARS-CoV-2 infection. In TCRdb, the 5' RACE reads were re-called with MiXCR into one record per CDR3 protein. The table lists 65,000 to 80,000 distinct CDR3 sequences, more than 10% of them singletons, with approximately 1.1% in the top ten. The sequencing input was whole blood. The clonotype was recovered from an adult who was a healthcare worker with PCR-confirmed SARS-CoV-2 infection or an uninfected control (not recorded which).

The CDR3 region has the DNA TGTGCCACCAGCAGAGATCGGACATTAGATACGCAGTATTTT. Amino acids: CATSRDRTLDTQYF. The V and J genes are TRBV15 and TRBJ2-3; a possible D gene is TRBD1 (5 bases). This CDR3 spans 14 amino acids. Per germline, CDR1 LNHNV and CDR2 YYDKDF (reference sequence). V was clipped by 0 bases and J by 5 bases, with 9 bases between them.